The source of this T cell receptor (beta chain) is a study of cytomegalovirus exposure and HLA in healthy donors. The CDR3 length is 14 residues. Germline CDR1 is KGHSH and CDR2 is LQKENI. J was trimmed by 1 base and V by 4 bases; bases with no gene match: 3. Study conclusions and caveats: As a later analysis showed, several of the most significant clusters appeared to be linked to common viral pathogens. In a later analysis, compared with equally common non-associated chains, HLA-associated beta chains were more expanded.

A word on this clone: The target antigen is unknown.

PCR was performed using 60 Vbeta and 13 Jbeta primers. Clones were sequenced by immunoSEQ multiplex PCR, and TCRdb holds only the in-frame ones, with some missing. The repertoire holds roughly 170,000 clones, with over 60% as singletons. The material sequenced was PBMCs. This chain uses TRBV18 with TRBJ2-7; 8 nucleotides align to TRBD2. The receptor was isolated from a female donor in good health and CMV-seronegative. As DNA, the CDR3 is TGTGCCAGCTCACAAAGCGGGAGTTCCTACGAGCAGTACTTC. Its translation: CASSQSGSSYEQYF.